Below are 2 T cell receptor beta chains sequenced from a single sample in a study of CD8+ T cells in alopecia areata. In each case, RNA was isolated and then reverse transcribed into cDNA as the sequencing template. Only in-frame clones appear in the TCRdb table, and some are missing; sequencing was by immunoSEQ multiplex PCR. The sample consists of about 200,000 clones, roughly 64% of them appearing once. Treatment: oral pan-JAK inhibitor, 5-10 mg twice daily. The sequencing used CD4+ T cells sorted from blood, collected at week 24, from a patient treated with tofacitinib. The receptors derive from a human donor with alopecia areata.

This clone was recorded only once. CDR3 region: CASSLASYEQYF. The CDR3 DNA sequence: TGTGCCAGCAGCTTAGCCTCCTACGAGCAGTACTTC. The V call is TRBV11-2, the J call TRBJ2-7; D is unresolved. Trimming pared 1 base from V and 0 bases from J, leaving 1 base between. This CDR3 is 12 amino acids long. Germline-derived CDR1 and CDR2 are SGHAT and FQNNGV.

This clone appeared a few times. The chain couples TRBV27 to TRBJ2-1, with D perhaps TRBD2 (6 bases). Germline assignment: CDR1 MNHEY and CDR2 SMNVEV (reference sequence). The CDR3 runs to 14 residues. Trimming stripped 5 bases from V and 0 bases from J, with 8 bases between. The CDR3 nucleotides are TGTGCCAGCAGTCGGGGGAGCTCCTACAATGAGCAGTTCTTC. Translation gives CASSRGSSYNEQFF.